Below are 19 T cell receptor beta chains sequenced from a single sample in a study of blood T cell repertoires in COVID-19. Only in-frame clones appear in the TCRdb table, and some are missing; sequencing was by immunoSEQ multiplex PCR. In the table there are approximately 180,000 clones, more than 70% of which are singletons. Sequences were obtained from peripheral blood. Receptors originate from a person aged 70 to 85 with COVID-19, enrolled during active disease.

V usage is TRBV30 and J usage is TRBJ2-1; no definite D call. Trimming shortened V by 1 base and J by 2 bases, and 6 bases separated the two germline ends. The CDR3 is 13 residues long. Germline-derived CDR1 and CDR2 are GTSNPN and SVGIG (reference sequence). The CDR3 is CAWSDEAYNEQFF. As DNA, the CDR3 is TGTGCCTGGAGTGATGAGGCCTACAATGAGCAGTTCTTC.

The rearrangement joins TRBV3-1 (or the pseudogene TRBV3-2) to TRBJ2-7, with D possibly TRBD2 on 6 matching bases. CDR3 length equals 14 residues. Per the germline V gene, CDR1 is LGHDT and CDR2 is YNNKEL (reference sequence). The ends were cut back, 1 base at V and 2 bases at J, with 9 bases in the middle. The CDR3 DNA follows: TGTGCCAGCAGCCAAGTCGCGGGGCCCTACGAGCAGTACTTC. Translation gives CASSQVAGPYEQYF.

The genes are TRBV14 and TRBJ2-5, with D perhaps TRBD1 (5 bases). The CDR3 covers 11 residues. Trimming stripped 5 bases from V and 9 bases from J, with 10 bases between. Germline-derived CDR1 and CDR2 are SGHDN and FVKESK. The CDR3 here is CASSSGISQYF. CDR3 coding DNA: TGTGCCAGCAGCTCAGGGATTTCCCAGTACTTC. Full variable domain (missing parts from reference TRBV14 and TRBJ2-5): EAGVTQFPSHSVIEKGQTVTLRCDPISGHDNLYWYRRVMGKEIKFLLHFVKESKQDESGMPNNRFLAERTGGTYSTLKVQPAELEDSGVYFCASSSGISQYFGPGTRLLVL.

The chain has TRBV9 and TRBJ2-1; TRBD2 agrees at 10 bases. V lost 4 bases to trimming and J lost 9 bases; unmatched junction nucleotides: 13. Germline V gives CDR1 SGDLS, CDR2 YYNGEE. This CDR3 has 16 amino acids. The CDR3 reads CASSTIAGGPLGEQFF. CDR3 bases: TGTGCCAGCAGCACTATAGCGGGGGGACCCCTTGGTGAGCAGTTCTTC.

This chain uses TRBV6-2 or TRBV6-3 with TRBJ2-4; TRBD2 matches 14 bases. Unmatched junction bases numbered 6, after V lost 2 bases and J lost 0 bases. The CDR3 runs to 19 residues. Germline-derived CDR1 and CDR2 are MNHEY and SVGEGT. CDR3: CASSYPPGLAGEAKNIQYF. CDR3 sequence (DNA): TGTGCCAGCAGTTACCCCCCGGGACTAGCGGGAGAAGCCAAAAACATTCAGTACTTC.

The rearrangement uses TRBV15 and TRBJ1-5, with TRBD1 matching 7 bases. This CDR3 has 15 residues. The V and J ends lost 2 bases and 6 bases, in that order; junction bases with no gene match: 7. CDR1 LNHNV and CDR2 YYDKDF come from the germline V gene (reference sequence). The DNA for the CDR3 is TGTGCCACCAGCAGAACAGGGGACGGGGGTCAGCCCCAGCATTTT. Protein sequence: CATSRTGDGGQPQHF.

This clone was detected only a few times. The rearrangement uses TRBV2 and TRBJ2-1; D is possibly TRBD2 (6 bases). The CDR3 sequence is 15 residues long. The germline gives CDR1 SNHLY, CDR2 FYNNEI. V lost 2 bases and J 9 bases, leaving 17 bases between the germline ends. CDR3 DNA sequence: TGTGCCAGCAGTGAATGGGGGGAGCCCCCGCGTGAGCAGTTCTTC. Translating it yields CASSEWGEPPREQFF.

This CDR3 reads CASSLLQGTGELFF. The DNA for the CDR3 is TGTGCCAGCAGCTTACTACAGGGCACCGGGGAGCTGTTTTTT. The chain employs TRBV11-2 and TRBJ2-2; possible D gene TRBD1, 6 bases. V lost 2 bases to trimming and J lost 4 bases, with 8 bases between them. Germline V gene data show CDR1 as SGHAT and CDR2 as FQNNGV. The CDR3 extends over 14 amino acids.

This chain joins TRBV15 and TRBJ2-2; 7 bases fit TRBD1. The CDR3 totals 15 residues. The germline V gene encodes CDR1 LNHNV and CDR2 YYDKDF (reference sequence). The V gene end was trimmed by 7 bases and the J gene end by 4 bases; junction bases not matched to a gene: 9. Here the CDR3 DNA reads TGTGCCACCACTCCGGGACAGCTCATCACCGGGGAGCTGTTTTTT. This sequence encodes CATTPGQLITGELFF.

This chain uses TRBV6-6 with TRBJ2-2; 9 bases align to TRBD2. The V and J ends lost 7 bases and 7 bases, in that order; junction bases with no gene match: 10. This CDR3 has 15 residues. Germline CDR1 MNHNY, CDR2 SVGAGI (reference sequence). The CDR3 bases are TGTGCCAGCACAGAGACTAGAGCGGGGGGCGGGGAGCTGTTTTTT. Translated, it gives CASTETRAGGGELFF.

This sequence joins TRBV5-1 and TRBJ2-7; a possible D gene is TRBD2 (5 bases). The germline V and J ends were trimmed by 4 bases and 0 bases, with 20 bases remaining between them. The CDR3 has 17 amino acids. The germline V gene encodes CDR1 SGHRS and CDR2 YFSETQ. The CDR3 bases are TGCGCCAGCAGCCCGAAAAGAAGATTAGGGAGCTCCTACGAGCAGTACTTC. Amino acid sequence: CASSPKRRLGSSYEQYF.

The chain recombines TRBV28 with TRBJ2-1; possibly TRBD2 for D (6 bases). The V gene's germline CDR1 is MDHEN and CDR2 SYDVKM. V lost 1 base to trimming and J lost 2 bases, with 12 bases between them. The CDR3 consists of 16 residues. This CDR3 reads CASSLYGEAAYNEQFF. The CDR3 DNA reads TGTGCCAGCAGTTTATATGGGGAGGCCGCCTACAATGAGCAGTTCTTC.

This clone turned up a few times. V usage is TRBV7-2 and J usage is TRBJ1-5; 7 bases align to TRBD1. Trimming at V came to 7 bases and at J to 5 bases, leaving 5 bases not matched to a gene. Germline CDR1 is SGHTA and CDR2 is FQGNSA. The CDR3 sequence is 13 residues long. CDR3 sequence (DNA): TGTGCCAGCAACAGAGACAGGGATCAGCCCCAGCATTTT. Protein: CASNRDRDQPQHF.

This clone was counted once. In nucleotides, the CDR3 is TGCAGCGTCCGACAGGTCTTGAACACTGAAGCTTTCTTT. Protein product: CSVRQVLNTEAFF. The chain recombines TRBV29-1 with TRBJ1-1; D might be TRBD1 (6 bases). Trimming pared 6 bases from V and 0 bases from J, leaving 11 bases between. Germline V gene sequence: CDR1 SQVTM, CDR2 ANQGSEA. The length of the CDR3 is 13 residues.

CDR3 loop: CASSEMDYDDYNEQFF. CDR3 nucleotide sequence: TGTGCCAGCAGCGAAATGGACTACGATGACTACAATGAGCAGTTCTTC. J is TRBJ2-1 and V is TRBV5-8, with a tentative D call TRBD2 (6 bases). The germline CDR1 and CDR2 sequences are SGHTS and YDEGEE. The CDR3 has 16 amino acids. V lost 4 bases, J lost 3 bases, and 17 bases lay in between.

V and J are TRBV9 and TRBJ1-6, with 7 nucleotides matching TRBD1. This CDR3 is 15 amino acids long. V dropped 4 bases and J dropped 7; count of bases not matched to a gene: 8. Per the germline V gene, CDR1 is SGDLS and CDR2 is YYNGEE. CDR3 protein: CASSPTGERNSPLHF. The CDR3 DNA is TGTGCCAGCAGCCCAACAGGGGAGCGCAATTCACCCCTCCACTTT. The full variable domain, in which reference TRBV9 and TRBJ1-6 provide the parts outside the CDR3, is DSGVTQTPKHLITATGQRVTLRCSPRSGDLSVYWYQQSLDQGLQFLIQYYNGEERAKGNILERFSAQQFPDLHSELNLSSLELGDSALYFCASSPTGERNSPLHFGNGTRLTVT.

The CDR3 nucleotides are TGTGCCAGCAGCGGTACTAGCGGGGTGGGGGGGGAGCAGTACTTC. It encodes CASSGTSGVGGEQYF. This chain uses TRBV9 with TRBJ2-7; 10 bases fit TRBD2. This CDR3 is 15 amino acids long. J gave up 7 bases and V 3 bases, and 10 bases lay outside the gene matches. Per the germline V gene, CDR1 is SGDLS and CDR2 is YYNGEE.

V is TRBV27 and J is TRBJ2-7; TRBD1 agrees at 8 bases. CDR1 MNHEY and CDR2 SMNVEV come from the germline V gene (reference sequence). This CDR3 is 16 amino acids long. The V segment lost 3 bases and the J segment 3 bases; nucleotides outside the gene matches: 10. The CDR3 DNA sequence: TGTGCCAGCAGTTTTACGCCGACGGACAGGGACTACGAGCAGTACTTC. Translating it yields CASSFTPTDRDYEQYF.

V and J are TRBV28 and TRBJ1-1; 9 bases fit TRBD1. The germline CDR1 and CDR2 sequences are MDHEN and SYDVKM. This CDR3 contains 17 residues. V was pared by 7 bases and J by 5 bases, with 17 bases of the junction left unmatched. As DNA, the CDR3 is TGTGCCAGCAAACCACAGGGGGCGCGGGGAAGTAGGACTGAAGCTTTCTTT. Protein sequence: CASKPQGARGSRTEAFF.